A single sample is the source of the 23 T cell receptor beta chains below, sequenced in a study of T cell repertoires in cytomegalovirus infection. TCRdb reprocessed the reads via MiXCR and lists one record per CDR3 protein. The data show fewer than 950,000 distinct CDR3 sequences, approximately 30% seen once. These TCRs are of unknown antigen specificity. Sample: cultured CD8+ T cells from PBMCs, taken from culture after CMV antigen stimulation. The receptors were gathered from a human donor in good health (CMV status not recorded). Some clones in this sample may be carry-over from other donors' samples.

Turning to this clonotype: One end of the junction does not line up with germline, which may come from a read error. V usage is TRBV7-6 and J usage is TRBJ2-3; perhaps TRBD1 as D (5 bases). From germline, CDR1 is SGHVS and CDR2 FNYEAQ. This CDR3 spans 16 amino acids. CDR3 coding DNA: TGTGCCAACAGCCCTAGGCAGGGAAGGGACACAGATACGCAGTATTTT. The encoded protein is CANSPRQGRDTDTQYF.

This clonotype occurred a few times. The CDR3 coding sequence is TGTGCCAGCAGTGAAGAGGGGAACGACTATGGCTACACCTTC. It yields the protein CASSEEGNDYGYTF. The J gene is TRBJ1-2, the V gene TRBV2, with D possibly being TRBD1 (5 bases). This CDR3 region has 14 residues. CDR1 is SNHLY and CDR2 is FYNNEI in the germline V gene. V was pared by 1 base and J by 3 bases, with 9 bases between.

The chain uses TRBV7-8 and TRBJ2-3, with a weak D call TRBD1 (5 bases). The CDR3 totals 14 residues. Germline CDR1 is SGHVS and CDR2 is FQNEAQ. V was clipped by 3 bases and J by 6 bases, with 13 bases between them. The CDR3 DNA reads as TGTGCCAGCAGCTTTCAGGGCCCGGCGGATACGCAGTATTTT. It is translated as CASSFQGPADTQYF.

In this sample, this clonotype turned up a few times. This chain links TRBV12-3 or TRBV12-4 with TRBJ1-1; D is perhaps TRBD1 (6 bases). With 3 bases removed from V and 2 bases from J, the gap between germline ends came to 10 bases. This CDR3 is 14 amino acids long. CDR3 sequence: CASSFGGHNTEAFF. CDR3 DNA: TGTGCCAGCAGTTTTGGGGGACATAACACTGAAGCTTTCTTT.

This clonotype turned up a few times. The chain joins TRBV7-8 to TRBJ2-2; D could derive from TRBD1 or TRBD2 (5 bases each). V lost 6 bases and J lost 6, with 17 bases in between. CDR3 length: 15 residues. Germline CDR1 SGHVS, CDR2 FQNEAQ. CDR3 residues: CASRPGTGTAGELFF. The CDR3 bases are TGTGCCAGCAGACCCGGGACGGGGACCGCCGGGGAGCTGTTTTTT.

This clonotype has a count of ten or more. V gene TRBV7-6 combines with J gene TRBJ1-1; D may be TRBD1 (5 bases). Trimming pared 7 bases from V and 1 base from J, leaving 19 bases between. CDR3 length: 16 amino acids. The germline V gene encodes CDR1 SGHVS and CDR2 FNYEAQ. CDR3 bases: TGTGCCAGCACCTCTGACGGCCGACAGACGAACACTGAAGCTTTCTTT. It is translated as CASTSDGRQTNTEAFF. Filled out from reference TRBV7-6 and TRBJ1-1, the complete variable domain reads GAGVSQSPRYKVTKRGQDVALRCDPISGHVSLYWYRQALGQGPEFLTYFNYEAQQDKSGLPNDRFSAERPEGSISTLTIQRTEQRDSAMYRCASTSDGRQTNTEAFFGQGTRLTVV.

The rearrangement joins TRBV7-9 to TRBJ1-6; D gene unclear. The CDR3 loop spans 16 amino acids. V was pared by 1 base and J by 2 bases, with 9 bases between. Germline-derived CDR1 and CDR2 are SEHNR and FQNEAQ (reference sequence). This CDR3 is CASSLEGVTYNSPLHF. The CDR3 DNA reads as TGTGCCAGCAGCTTAGAGGGTGTCACCTATAATTCACCCCTCCACTTT.

The chain combines TRBV12-5 with TRBJ1-2; D unclear. Deletions cut 3 bases from V and 4 bases from J, with 30 bases between. This CDR3 is built from 20 residues. From germline, CDR1 is LGHNT and CDR2 FRNRAP. The CDR3 nucleotides are TGTGCTAGTGGTTTTTGGGTCTCGGAGGAGGAGATAACCCCTCTCTATGGCTACACCTTC. It yields the protein CASGFWVSEEEITPLYGYTF. Using reference TRBV12-5 and TRBJ1-2 for the parts outside the CDR3, the full variable domain is DARVTQTPRHKVTEMGQEVTMRCQPILGHNTVFWYRQTMMQGLELLAYFRNRAPLDDSGMPKDRFSAEMPDATLATLKIQPSEPRDSAVYFCASGFWVSEEEITPLYGYTFGSGTRLTVV.

The chain employs TRBV12-3 or TRBV12-4 and TRBJ2-1, with 10 bases that match TRBD2. J lost 1 base, V lost 8 bases, and 5 bases had no gene match. The CDR3 totals 15 residues. The CDR3 loop is CASRTTSGSYNEQFF. The CDR3 region has the DNA TGTGCCAGCCGGACGACTAGCGGGTCCTACAATGAGCAGTTCTTC.

The V call is TRBV29-1, the J call TRBJ2-2, with 9 bases fitting TRBD1. The CDR3 contains 15 residues. The V segment lost 7 bases and the J segment 4 bases; nucleotides outside the gene matches: 10. CDR1 SQVTM and CDR2 ANQGSEA come from the germline V gene. The CDR3 DNA follows: TGCAGCGCTTTCCGGGACAGGGCATCCACCGGGGAGCTGTTTTTT. It codes for CSAFRDRASTGELFF.

J is TRBJ1-2 and V is TRBV27; 10 bases line up with TRBD1. CDR1 is MNHEY, CDR2 SMNVEV, per germline (reference sequence). After removal of 4 bases from V and 6 bases from J, the junction contained 14 bases not matched to a gene. CDR3 length: 17 residues. This chain's CDR3 is CASSSQRTGGGWDGYTF. The DNA for the CDR3 is TGTGCCAGCAGTTCCCAGCGGACAGGGGGTGGGTGGGATGGCTACACCTTC.

This clonotype was counted between two and nine times. J is TRBJ1-4 and V is TRBV27; a possible D gene is TRBD1 (6 bases). The germline V gene encodes CDR1 MNHEY and CDR2 SMNVEV (reference sequence). Trimming cost V 1 base and J 2 bases, with 11 bases left between them. This CDR3 contains 16 residues. For the CDR3, the DNA is TGTGCCAGCAGTTTATTCGGGGGGCGGACTAATGAAAAACTGTTTTTT. It is translated as CASSLFGGRTNEKLFF.

This clonotype was detected a few times. This sequence joins TRBV7-9 and TRBJ2-7, with D unclear. This CDR3 region has 14 residues. Trimming cost V 1 base and J 2 bases, with 9 bases left between them. Germline lookup yields CDR1 SEHNR and CDR2 FQNEAQ (reference sequence). The CDR3 nucleotides read TGTGCCAGCAGCTTAGATCGCAGGACCTACGAGCAGTACTTC. Its protein product is CASSLDRRTYEQYF.

This clonotype has a handful of counts. The chain carries TRBV7-9 and TRBJ2-6; 12 bases agree with TRBD1. The CDR3 extends over 17 amino acids. The V segment lost 5 bases and the J segment 2 bases; nucleotides outside the gene matches: 4. Germline CDR1 and CDR2: SEHNR and FQNEAQ (reference sequence). Here the CDR3 reads CASSLGTGGPGANVLTF. The CDR3 coding sequence is TGTGCCAGCAGCCTAGGGACAGGGGGCCCTGGGGCCAACGTCCTGACTTTC.

This clonotype has only a few counts. This chain links TRBV27 with TRBJ1-2, with D possibly matching TRBD1 (5 bases). Trimming left V 2 bases short and J 4 bases short, with 14 bases between. The CDR3 runs 15 residues. In germline, CDR1 is MNHEY, CDR2 SMNVEV (reference sequence). The CDR3 loop reads CASSLSMGLSYGYTF. CDR3 in DNA: TGTGCCAGCAGTTTAAGCATGGGACTGAGCTATGGCTACACCTTC.

This rearrangement joins TRBV29-1 to TRBJ1-3; D might be TRBD1 (5 bases). The germline gives CDR1 SQVTM, CDR2 ANQGSEA. The CDR3 has 12 amino acids. The V end was cut by 7 bases, the J end by 1 base, with 8 bases between. CDR3 bases: TGCAGCGGGAGGGGTTCTGGAAACACCATATATTTT. Amino acids: CSGRGSGNTIYF.

This clonotype was found once. The chain links TRBV6-2 or TRBV6-3 to TRBJ2-2; unclear D gene. Germline V gene data show CDR1 as MNHEY and CDR2 as SVGEGT. V was shortened by 8 bases and J by 5 bases, with 6 bases between the two germline ends. This CDR3 comprises 11 residues. CDR3 sequence reads: CASQYTGELFF. The CDR3 nucleotides are TGTGCCAGCCAGTATACCGGGGAGCTGTTTTTT.

The chain couples TRBV6-1 to TRBJ2-7, with D possibly being TRBD1 (6 bases). Germline V gene lookup returns CDR1 MNHNS and CDR2 SASEGT. The CDR3 is 14 amino acids. Trimming shortened V by 7 bases and J by 2 bases, and 15 bases separated the two germline ends. CDR3 DNA sequence: TGTGCCAGCACCTCAGGAGAGGGGGCCTACGAGCAGTACGTC. This translates into CASTSGEGAYEQYV.

For the CDR3, the DNA is TGTGCCATCAGTGAGTCAGTGGACAGGGTTGTTGGCTACACCTTC. This gives the protein CAISESVDRVVGYTF. V is TRBV10-3 and J is TRBJ1-2, with 8 bases that match TRBD1. The trim removed 0 bases at V and 7 bases at J, leaving 7 bases unmatched. CDR1 and CDR2 from the germline V gene are ENHRY and SYGVKD. The CDR3 is 15 amino acids.

This clonotype was seen at least ten times. This chain links TRBV7-9 with TRBJ2-1; TRBD1 matches at 10 bases. V lost 6 bases, J lost 2 bases, and 7 bases stayed unmatched. Looked up from germline, CDR1 is SEHNR and CDR2 is FQNEAQ (reference sequence). The CDR3 covers 16 residues. The CDR3 sequence is CASSSTGTGAYNEQFF. The DNA of the CDR3 is TGTGCCAGCAGTTCGACCGGGACAGGGGCCTACAATGAGCAGTTCTTC. Full variable domain (outside the CDR3, taken from reference TRBV7-9 and TRBJ2-1): DTGVSQNPRHKITKRGQNVTFRCDPISEHNRLYWYRQTLGQGPEFLTYFQNEAQLEKSRLLSDRFSAERPKGSFSTLEIQRTEQGDSAMYLCASSSTGTGAYNEQFFGPGTRLTVL.

On this clonotype: Being one base from a much bigger clone, this may be a read error. The rearrangement links TRBV7-8 to TRBJ2-5, with 9 bases aligning to TRBD1. This CDR3 comprises 19 residues. The germline gives CDR1 SGHVS, CDR2 FQNEAQ. Germline trimming cut 5 bases from V and 2 bases from J; bases unmatched to any gene: 18. CDR3: CASSVSGTGITLGQETQYF. The CDR3 DNA follows: TGTGCCAGCAGCGTGTCCGGGACAGGGATCACCCTGGGGCAAGAGACCCAGTACTTC.

CDR3 in DNA: TGTGCCAGCAGCTTACGTCCTTTAGTACTGACAGGGGAGGCCGGGGAGCTGTTTTTT. It yields the protein CASSLRPLVLTGEAGELFF. This chain connects TRBV7-6 to TRBJ2-2; 8 bases agree with TRBD1. After removal of 2 bases from V and 6 bases from J, the junction contained 17 bases not matched to a gene. The V gene's germline CDR1 is SGHVS and CDR2 FNYEAQ. The length of the CDR3 is 19 residues.

This rearrangement joins TRBV7-9 to TRBJ1-1; weak D call: TRBD1 (5 bases). Per the germline V gene, CDR1 is SEHNR and CDR2 is FQNEAQ (reference sequence). Deletions cut 4 bases from V and 4 bases from J, with 16 bases between. The CDR3 extends over 15 amino acids. The CDR3 protein is CASSSPQGRGTEAFF. DNA of the CDR3: TGTGCCAGCAGCTCTCCGCAGGGTCGGGGCACTGAAGCTTTCTTT.